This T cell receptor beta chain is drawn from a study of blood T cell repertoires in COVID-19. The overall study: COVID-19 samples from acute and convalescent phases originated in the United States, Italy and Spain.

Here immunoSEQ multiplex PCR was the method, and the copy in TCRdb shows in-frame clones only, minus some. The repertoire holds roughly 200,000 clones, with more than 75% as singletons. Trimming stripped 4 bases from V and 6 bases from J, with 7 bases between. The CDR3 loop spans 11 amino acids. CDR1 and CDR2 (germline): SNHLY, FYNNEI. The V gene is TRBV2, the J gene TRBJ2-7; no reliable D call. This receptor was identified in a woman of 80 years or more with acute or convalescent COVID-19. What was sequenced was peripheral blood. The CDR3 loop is CASSGALEQYF. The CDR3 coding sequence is TGTGCCAGCAGTGGTGCGCTCGAGCAGTACTTC. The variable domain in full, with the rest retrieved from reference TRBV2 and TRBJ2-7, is EPEVTQTPSHQVTQMGQEVILRCVPISNHLYFYWYRQILGQKVEFLVSFYNNEISEKSEIFDDQFSVERPDGSNFTLKIRSTKLEDSAMYFCASSGALEQYFGPGTRLTVT.